A single T cell receptor beta chain is shown here with its context. The CDR3 covers 16 residues. J lost 4 bases, V lost 1 base, and 7 bases had no gene match. Germline CDR1 reads MGHRA; CDR2 reads YSYEKL. The record originates from a study of blood T cell repertoires in COVID-19. Study information: The United States, Italy and Spain were the sources of the acute and convalescent COVID-19 samples.

TCRdb keeps only in-frame clones here, not all; method: immunoSEQ multiplex PCR. The sample consists of over 90,000 clones, around 90% of them appearing once. During active infection, Seattle patients enrolled and were then monitored through disease. Source material: peripheral blood. The chain links TRBV4-1 to TRBJ2-3, with TRBD2 identical over 8 bases. This clonotype originated in a woman aged 45-65 years with COVID-19, enrolled during active disease. CDR3 sequence (DNA): TGCGCCAGCAGCCAAGCGGGGGGGCCGTCAGCAGATACGCAGTATTTT. Translating it yields CASSQAGGPSADTQYF.